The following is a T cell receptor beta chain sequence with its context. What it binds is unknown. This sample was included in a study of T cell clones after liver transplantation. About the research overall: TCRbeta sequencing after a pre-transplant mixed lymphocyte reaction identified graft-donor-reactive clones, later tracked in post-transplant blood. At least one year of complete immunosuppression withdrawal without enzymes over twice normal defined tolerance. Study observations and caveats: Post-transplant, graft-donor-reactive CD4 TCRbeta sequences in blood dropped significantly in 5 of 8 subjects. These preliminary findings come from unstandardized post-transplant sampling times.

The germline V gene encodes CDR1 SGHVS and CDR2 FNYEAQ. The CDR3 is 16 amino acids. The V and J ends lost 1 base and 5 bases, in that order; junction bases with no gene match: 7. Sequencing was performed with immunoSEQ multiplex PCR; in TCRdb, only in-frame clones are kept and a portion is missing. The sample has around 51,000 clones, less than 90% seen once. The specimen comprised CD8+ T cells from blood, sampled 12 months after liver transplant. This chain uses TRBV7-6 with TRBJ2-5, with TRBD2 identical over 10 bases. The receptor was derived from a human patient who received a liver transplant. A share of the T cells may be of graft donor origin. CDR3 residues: CASSLGLAGRGETQYF. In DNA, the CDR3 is TGTGCCAGCAGCTTAGGACTAGCGGGTAGAGGGGAGACCCAGTACTTC.